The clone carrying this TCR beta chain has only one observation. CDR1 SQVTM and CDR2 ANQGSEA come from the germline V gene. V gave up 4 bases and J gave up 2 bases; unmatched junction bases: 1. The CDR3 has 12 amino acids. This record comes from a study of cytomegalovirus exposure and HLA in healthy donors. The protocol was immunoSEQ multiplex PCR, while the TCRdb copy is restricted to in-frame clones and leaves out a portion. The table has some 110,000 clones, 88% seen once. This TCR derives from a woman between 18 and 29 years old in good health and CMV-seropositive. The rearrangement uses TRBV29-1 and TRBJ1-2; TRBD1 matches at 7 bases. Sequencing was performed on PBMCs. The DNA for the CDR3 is TGCAGCGTTGGCAGGGGGAACTATGGCTACACCTTC. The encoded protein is CSVGRGNYGYTF.